These 17 T cell receptor beta chains share one sample of origin, sequenced in a study of blood T cell repertoires in COVID-19. The method was immunoSEQ multiplex PCR; TCRdb's version includes in-frame clones alone and lacks a portion of them. This table has about 260,000 clones, 90% appearing once. The sample was PBMCs or T cells enriched from blood (not recorded which). The receptor source for this set is a man in his forties or fifties who had been exposed to COVID-19.

The V call is TRBV7-3, the J call TRBJ1-1; 7 positions agree with TRBD1. The germline V gene has CDR1 SGHTA and CDR2 FQGTGA. J was trimmed by 7 bases and V by 6 bases; bases with no gene match: 11. The CDR3 totals 14 residues. The CDR3 protein is CASSRMTGSSEAFF. The CDR3 DNA is TGTGCCAGCAGTCGCATGACAGGGTCCAGTGAAGCTTTCTTT.

The genes are TRBV20-1 and TRBJ2-7; D not certain. The CDR3 spans 11 residues. Trimming cost V 2 bases and J 5 bases, with 7 bases left between them. Germline lookup yields CDR1 DFQATT and CDR2 SNEGSKA (reference sequence). The CDR3 spells CSARHSHEQYV. The CDR3 nucleotides are TGCAGTGCTAGACATAGCCACGAGCAGTACGTC.

The rearrangement uses TRBV10-3 and TRBJ1-1; maybe TRBD1 (5 bases). Germline CDR1 and CDR2: ENHRY and SYGVKD. V was cut by 6 bases and J by 2 bases, with 10 bases left in between. This CDR3 has 13 residues. CDR3: CAIRNQGNTEAFF. In nucleotides, the CDR3 is TGTGCCATCAGAAACCAGGGAAACACTGAAGCTTTCTTT.

The chain is built from TRBV7-8 and TRBJ1-1; a possible D gene is TRBD1 (6 bases). The CDR3 spans 17 residues. Germline-derived CDR1 and CDR2 are SGHVS and FQNEAQ. The V gene lost 1 base and the J gene lost 5 bases, with 20 bases spanning the gap. CDR3 loop: CASSLVWPGDSSTEAFF. The CDR3 DNA follows: TGTGCCAGCAGCTTAGTTTGGCCAGGGGATAGCAGTACTGAAGCTTTCTTT. The full variable domain, completed using reference TRBV7-8 and TRBJ1-1, is GAGVSQSPRYKVAKRGQDVALRCDPISGHVSLFWYQQALGQGPEFLTYFQNEAQLDKSGLPSDRFFAERPEGSVSTLKIQRTQQEDSAVYLCASSLVWPGDSSTEAFFGQGTRLTVV.

This rearrangement joins TRBV5-1 to TRBJ2-5; TRBD2 aligns across 7 bases. Germline values: CDR1 SGHRS, CDR2 YFSETQ. Trimming cost V 1 base and J 3 bases; bases outside gene matches: 3. CDR3 size: 14 residues. The CDR3 is CASSLSLAEETQYF. CDR3 nucleotide sequence: TGCGCCAGCAGCTTGTCCCTAGCGGAAGAGACCCAGTACTTC.

V usage is TRBV19 and J usage is TRBJ2-3; 10 positions agree with TRBD2. This CDR3 has 16 residues. The V gene's germline CDR1 is LNHDA and CDR2 SQIVND (reference sequence). V was pared by 5 bases and J by 3 bases, with 8 bases of the junction left unmatched. As DNA, the CDR3 is TGTGCCAGTAGTTTGTCTAGCGGGAGTTTTACAGATACGCAGTATTTT. As protein: CASSLSSGSFTDTQYF.

This chain connects TRBV3-1 (or the pseudogene TRBV3-2) to TRBJ1-2, with 8 bases aligning to TRBD1. The CDR3 is made up of 13 amino acids. Germline V CDR1 and CDR2: LGHDT, YNNKEL (reference sequence). V lost 3 bases to trimming and J lost 6 bases; unmatched junction nucleotides: 3. CDR3 loop: CASSQTGVHGYTF. The CDR3, as DNA: TGTGCCAGCAGCCAGACAGGGGTCCATGGCTACACCTTC.

The J gene is TRBJ2-1, the V gene TRBV5-6; no definite D call. CDR1 and CDR2 (germline): SGHDT, YYEEEE. This CDR3 spans 13 amino acids. V gave up 1 base and J gave up 6 bases, with 8 bases separating them. CDR3 bases: TGTGCCAGCAGCTTGTACAGTCCCAATGAGCAGTTCTTC. Its protein is CASSLYSPNEQFF.

CDR3 DNA: TGTGCCAGTAACGGGGGGGGGTCCGCAACTAATGAAAAACTGTTTTTT. Translated: CASNGGGSATNEKLFF. The chain uses TRBV28 and TRBJ1-4, with D perhaps matching TRBD1 (5 bases). CDR1 and CDR2 from the germline V gene are MDHEN and SYDVKM. Deletions cut 9 bases from V and 0 bases from J, with 17 bases between. The CDR3 is made up of 16 amino acids. The complete variable domain, with remaining parts taken from reference TRBV28 and TRBJ1-4, reads DVKVTQSSRYLVKRTGEKVFLECVQDMDHENMFWYRQDPGLGLRLIYFSYDVKMKEKGDIPEGYSVSREKKERFSLILESASTNQTSMYLCASNGGGSATNEKLFFGSGTQLSVL.

The chain recombines TRBV7-9 with TRBJ2-1, with D perhaps matching TRBD2 (5 bases). CDR1 SEHNR and CDR2 FQNEAQ come from the germline V gene (reference sequence). The CDR3 length is 11 residues. Trimming shortened V by 3 bases and J by 12 bases, and 9 bases separated the two germline ends. The CDR3 loop reads CASSFRDAQFF. The CDR3 bases are TGTGCCAGCAGCTTTCGGGATGCGCAGTTCTTC.

The J gene is TRBJ1-1, the V gene TRBV9; D gene ambiguous. V lost 0 bases, J lost 2 bases, and 8 bases lay in between. The V gene's germline CDR1 is SGDLS and CDR2 YYNGEE. The CDR3 is 14 residues long. Written as DNA, the CDR3 is TGTGCCAGCAGCGTAGGGCAGTCAAACACTGAAGCTTTCTTT. This translates into CASSVGQSNTEAFF.

V gene TRBV5-1 combines with J gene TRBJ1-3; 7 bases align to TRBD1. There are 14 residues in the CDR3. Germline V gene data show CDR1 as SGHRS and CDR2 as YFSETQ. V shed 4 bases and J 1 base; nucleotides not matched to a gene: 2. CDR3 residues: CASSQTGSGNTIYF. The CDR3 region has the DNA TGCGCCAGCAGCCAGACAGGGTCTGGAAACACCATATATTTT.

The rearrangement uses TRBV5-6 and TRBJ1-2, with a weak D call TRBD1 (5 bases). The V end lost 4 bases, the J end lost 4 bases, and 11 bases lay between the germline ends. The CDR3 totals 13 residues. The germline gives CDR1 SGHDT, CDR2 YYEEEE. This chain's CDR3 is CASSPGEGYGYTF. The CDR3 DNA follows: TGTGCCAGCAGCCCGGGGGAAGGCTATGGCTACACCTTC.

This chain uses TRBV6-5 with TRBJ1-6, with TRBD1 as a possible D gene (6 bases). The CDR3 is 12 amino acids. V lost 6 bases and J 10 bases, leaving 10 bases between the germline ends. Germline V CDR1 and CDR2: MNHEY, SVGAGI. The DNA for the CDR3 is TGTGCCAGCAGAAGACAGGACTCACCCCTCCACTTT. Translating it yields CASRRQDSPLHF.

V gene TRBV18 combines with J gene TRBJ2-1; TRBD1 aligns across 8 bases. Germline trimming cut 5 bases from V and 6 bases from J; bases unmatched to any gene: 9. The germline CDR1 and CDR2 sequences are KGHSH and LQKENI. The CDR3 covers 15 residues. CDR3 DNA sequence: TGTGCCAGCTCAGCACAACTCGGGACAGGCAATGAGCAGTTCTTC. Protein: CASSAQLGTGNEQFF.

The chain carries TRBV2 and TRBJ2-3; TRBD2 agrees at 8 bases. CDR3 length: 14 amino acids. The germline V gene encodes CDR1 SNHLY and CDR2 FYNNEI. Trimming at V came to 7 bases and at J to 4 bases, leaving 7 bases not matched to a gene. The chain's CDR3 is CASKFPGGSDTQYF. The CDR3 coding sequence is TGTGCCAGCAAATTTCCGGGGGGGTCAGATACGCAGTATTTT. The variable domain in full, with the rest retrieved from reference TRBV2 and TRBJ2-3, is EPEVTQTPSHQVTQMGQEVILRCVPISNHLYFYWYRQILGQKVEFLVSFYNNEISEKSEIFDDQFSVERPDGSNFTLKIRSTKLEDSAMYFCASKFPGGSDTQYFGPGTRLTVL.

This sequence joins TRBV30 and TRBJ2-5; possibly TRBD2 for D (5 bases). The germline V gene encodes CDR1 GTSNPN and CDR2 SVGIG (reference sequence). V was pared by 8 bases and J by 5 bases, with 12 bases between. The CDR3 has 11 amino acids. The CDR3 loop reads CAVSGFETQYF. CDR3 nucleotide sequence: TGTGCCGTATCGGGATTTGAGACCCAGTACTTC.